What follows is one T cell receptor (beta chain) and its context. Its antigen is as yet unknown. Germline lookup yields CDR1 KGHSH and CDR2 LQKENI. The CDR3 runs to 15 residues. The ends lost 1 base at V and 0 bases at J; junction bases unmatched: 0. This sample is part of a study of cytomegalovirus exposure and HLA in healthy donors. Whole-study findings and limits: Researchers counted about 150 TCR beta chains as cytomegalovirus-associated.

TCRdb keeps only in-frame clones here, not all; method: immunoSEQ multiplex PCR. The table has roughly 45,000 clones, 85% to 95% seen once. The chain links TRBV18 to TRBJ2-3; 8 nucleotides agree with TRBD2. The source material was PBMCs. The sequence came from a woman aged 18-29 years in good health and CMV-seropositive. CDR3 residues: CASSPLAGSTDTQYF. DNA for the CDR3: TGTGCCAGCTCACCACTAGCGGGAAGCACAGATACGCAGTATTTT.